A selection of T cell receptor beta chains follows, all from one sample in a study of human T cells and chemical hapten exposure. One entry per CDR3 protein, called by TCRdb with MiXCR from the RACE reads. This sample has 300,000 to 400,000 distinct CDR3 sequences, with around 7% found just once. The source material was whole blood, sampled in connection with sensitization to the hapten diphenylcyclopropenone (DPC). The source is a woman in her late teens or twenties with alopecia areata. Some clones in this sample may be carry-over from other donors' samples. Both conserved end residues are part of each CDR3. A D gene is named only where the DNA matches it firmly. Expanded clones get a size class; other rows say once, few or many, or leave the size out.

>TRBV11-2|TRBD2|many|TRBJ2-3
CASSRTGGLAGGDTQYF
TGTGCCAGCAGCCGAACCGGTGGGCTAGCGGGGGGAGATACGCAGTATTTT
>TRBV20-1|.|many|TRBJ2-3
CSARGISVDTQYF
TGCAGTGCTAGAGGGATTAGCGTAGATACGCAGTATTTT
>TRBV20-1|TRBD2|few|TRBJ2-1
CRAPPSGGQRGQFF
TGCAGGGCGCCCCCCAGCGGGGGGCAGAGAGGGCAGTTCTTC
>TRBV4-3|.|many|TRBJ1-2
CASSQAGSSPNYGYTF
TGCGCCAGCAGCCAAGCGGGGTCCTCCCCTAACTATGGCTACACCTTC
>TRBV27|TRBD2|many|TRBJ2-1
CASSFDGTSGGYSYNEQFF
TGTGCCAGCAGTTTTGACGGGACTAGCGGGGGGTACTCCTACAATGAGCAGTTCTTC
>TRBV6-5|.|.|TRBJ1-6
CASSYMVGRGYNSPLHF
TGTGCCAGCAGTTACATGGTGGGGAGGGGCTATAATTCACCCCTCCACTTT
>TRBV7-2|.|few|TRBJ2-5
CASSFRQRQETQYF
TGTGCCAGCAGCTTTCGACAGCGCCAAGAGACCCAGTACTTC
>TRBV11-2|.|.|TRBJ1-1
CASSPPLNTEAFF
TGTGCCAGCAGCCCCCCTCTGAACACTGAAGCTTTCTTT
>TRBV5-8|TRBD1|many|TRBJ2-1
CASSLSGGSYNEQFF
TGTGCCAGCAGCTTGTCAGGGGGCTCCTACAATGAGCAGTTCTTC
>TRBV3-1|TRBD1|few|TRBJ1-2
CASSQETGAYGYTF
TGTGCCAGCAGCCAAGAGACAGGGGCCTATGGCTACACCTTC
>TRBV28|TRBD1|.|TRBJ2-7
CASSNRDSSYEQYF
TGTGCCAGCAGTAACCGGGACAGCTCCTACGAGCAGTACTTC
>TRBV10-3|.|few|TRBJ2-3
CAISVDTDTQYF
TGTGCCATCAGTGTCGATACAGATACGCAGTATTTT
>TRBV18|.|few|TRBJ1-2
CASSPKDGYTF
TGTGCCAGCTCACCCAAGGATGGCTACACCTTC
>TRBV2|TRBD1|.|TRBJ1-6
CASRGFTGDERSLHF
TGTGCCAGCAGGGGATTTACAGGGGACGAACGTAGCCTCCACTTT
>TRBV5-5|TRBD1|.|TRBJ1-2
CASSPRTGAVNYGYTF
TGTGCCAGCAGCCCGAGGACAGGGGCTGTTAACTATGGCTACACCTTC
>TRBV21-1|.|many|TRBJ2-1
CASSPRGSYNEQFF
TGTGCCAGCAGCCCGAGGGGCTCCTACAATGAGCAGTTCTTC
>TRBV7-2|.|many|TRBJ2-1
CASRPPSYNEQFF
TGTGCCAGCAGACCCCCCTCCTACAATGAGCAGTTCTTC
>TRBV7-2|.|.|TRBJ1-1
CASSSMFGVDTEAFF
TGTGCCAGCAGCTCCATGTTTGGGGTTGACACTGAAGCTTTCTTT
>TRBV20-1|TRBD2|few|TRBJ2-1
CSAGRTSGANNEQFF
TGCAGTGCTGGAAGGACTAGCGGGGCGAACAATGAGCAGTTCTTC
>TRBV9|.|many|TRBJ2-6
CASSETGTNSGANVLTF
TGTGCCAGCAGCGAAACCGGGACGAACTCTGGGGCCAACGTCCTGACTTTC
>TRBV15|TRBD2|many|TRBJ2-1
CATSGTSGGLLLSYNEQFF
TGTGCCACCAGCGGGACTAGCGGGGGGCTTCTTCTTTCCTACAATGAGCAGTTCTTC
>TRBV10-3|.|.|TRBJ1-1
CAISFRMNTEAFF
TGTGCCATCAGTTTTCGTATGAACACTGAAGCTTTCTTT
>TRBV6-1|.|.|TRBJ1-1
CASSPRVAGSNTEAFF
TGTGCCAGCAGCCCCAGGGTTGCAGGGTCGAACACTGAAGCTTTCTTT
>TRBV4-3|.|many|TRBJ2-3
CASSQESDGAGDTQYF
TGCGCCAGCAGCCAAGAATCCGATGGGGCAGGAGATACGCAGTATTTT
>TRBV7-3|.|few|TRBJ2-2
CASSLYATGELFF
TGTGCCAGCAGCTTGTATGCTACCGGGGAGCTGTTTTTT
>TRBV6-2/TRBV6-3|.|many|TRBJ1-2
CASRGAETNYGYTF
TGTGCCAGCCGGGGCGCAGAAACTAACTATGGCTACACCTTC
>TRBV27|.|many|TRBJ2-7
CASSLSAGIVREQYF
TGTGCCAGCAGTTTATCGGCAGGGATCGTCAGGGAGCAGTACTTC
>TRBV7-2|.|few|TRBJ2-5
CASSLVQSGRDPQYF
TGTGCCAGCAGCTTAGTCCAAAGTGGACGGGACCCCCAGTACTTC
>TRBV12-3/TRBV12-4|TRBD2|many|TRBJ2-1
CASSPPGGTSDEVFNEQFF
TGTGCCAGCAGTCCTCCTGGGGGGACTAGCGACGAAGTTTTCAATGAGCAGTTCTTC
>TRBV2|.|.|TRBJ2-2
CASRISGTGNTGELFF
TGTGCCAGCAGGATTTCTGGGACGGGTAACACCGGGGAGCTGTTTTTT
>TRBV28|.|.|TRBJ2-7
CASSFQSIGLYEQYF
TGTGCCAGCAGTTTCCAGAGTATAGGGCTTTACGAGCAGTACTTC
>TRBV7-6|.|.|TRBJ1-4
CASSSATTPRINEKLFF
TGTGCCAGCAGCTCGGCTACGACTCCCAGGATTAATGAAAAACTGTTTTTT
>TRBV27|.|few|TRBJ1-5
CASSSTGGQNQPQHF
TGTGCCAGCAGTTCGACAGGTGGCCAAAATCAGCCCCAGCATTTT
>TRBV7-6|TRBD1|many|TRBJ2-2
CASSLTGTGYGTGELFF
TGTGCCAGCAGCCTGACCGGGACAGGGTATGGCACCGGGGAGCTGTTTTTT
>TRBV6-6|.|few|TRBJ2-6
CASAESGANVLTF
TGTGCCAGCGCCGAGTCTGGGGCCAACGTCCTGACTTTC
>TRBV29-1|.|.|TRBJ1-2
CSVDIQGVGYGYTF
TGCAGCGTCGATATACAGGGAGTGGGCTATGGCTACACCTTC
>TRBV5-1|.|.|TRBJ2-5
CASSFQQNTGTQYF
TGCGCCAGCAGCTTTCAACAGAATACGGGGACCCAGTACTTC
>TRBV6-2/TRBV6-3|.|many|TRBJ2-7
CASSIGTAPSYEQYF
TGTGCCAGCAGTATCGGGACGGCTCCTTCCTACGAGCAGTACTTC
>TRBV20-1|.|many|TRBJ1-5
CSANPNGDNQPQHF
TGCAGTGCTAACCCCAATGGGGACAATCAGCCCCAGCATTTT
>TRBV20-1|.|many|TRBJ2-3
CSARVGTLSTDTQYF
TGCAGTGCTAGAGTTGGGACCCTTAGCACAGATACGCAGTATTTT
>TRBV2|.|many|TRBJ2-3
CASERALYQDSGGTQYF
TGTGCCAGCGAACGAGCCCTTTATCAGGACAGCGGAGGGACGCAGTATTTT
>TRBV5-4|.|.|TRBJ1-2
CASSTAQGQNYGYTF
TGTGCCAGCAGCACGGCCCAGGGGCAAAACTATGGCTACACCTTC
>TRBV20-1|.|.|TRBJ1-2
CSARANQPLSNGYTF
TGCAGTGCTAGAGCCAACCAACCATTGTCGAATGGCTACACCTTC
>TRBV5-8|.|.|TRBJ2-2
CASRLTSGSSSGELFF
TGTGCCAGCAGACTGACGTCGGGCAGTTCGAGCGGGGAGCTGTTTTTT
>TRBV6-6|TRBD1|few|TRBJ1-2
CASSLPGQVSYGYTF
TGTGCCAGCAGTCTACCGGGACAGGTATCCTATGGCTACACCTTC
>TRBV2|.|.|TRBJ1-5
CASSEALGGGWGHSNQPQHF
TGTGCCAGCAGTGAAGCTCTTGGCGGTGGTTGGGGGCATAGCAATCAGCCCCAGCATTTT
>TRBV2|.|few|TRBJ2-6
CASRFQSSGANVLTF
TGTGCCAGCAGGTTCCAGAGCTCTGGGGCCAACGTCCTGACTTTC
>TRBV18|.|few|TRBJ1-6
CASSPRSLGLYNSPLHF
TGTGCCAGCTCACCAAGGTCCCTGGGTCTCTATAATTCACCCCTCCACTTT
>TRBV20-1|.|.|TRBJ1-4
CSARDGTTGWEKLFF
TGCAGTGCTAGAGATGGGACCACCGGGTGGGAAAAACTGTTTTTT
>TRBV25-1|.|few|TRBJ2-7
CASSETLGPYEQYF
TGTGCCAGCAGTGAAACTTTAGGGCCCTACGAGCAGTACTTC
>TRBV24-1|.|few|TRBJ2-3
CATSDFSRGPVPDTQYF
TGTGCCACCAGTGATTTTAGCAGGGGACCGGTCCCAGATACGCAGTATTTT
>TRBV6-5|.|many|TRBJ2-3
CASSYTFWATDTQYF
TGTGCCAGCAGTTACACCTTCTGGGCTACCGATACGCAGTATTTT
>TRBV20-1|.|many|TRBJ1-1
CSARVNTEAFF
TGCAGTGCTAGGGTCAACACTGAAGCTTTCTTT
>TRBV6-5|.|few|TRBJ1-2
CASADTAGYTF
TGTGCCAGTGCCGACACGGCCGGCTACACCTTC
>TRBV12-3/TRBV12-4|TRBD2|many|TRBJ2-7
CASSSSGDSYEQYF
TGTGCCAGCAGTTCTAGCGGGGATTCCTACGAGCAGTACTTC
>TRBV9|.|few|TRBJ1-6
CASSVSTGVIGSPLHF
TGTGCCAGCAGCGTTTCGACGGGGGTAATTGGTTCACCCCTCCACTTT
>TRBV5-5|TRBD1|many|TRBJ2-5
CASSLGQGFGETQYF
TGTGCCAGCAGCTTGGGACAGGGATTCGGAGAGACCCAGTACTTC
>TRBV11-1|TRBD2|few|TRBJ2-5
CASSHRLAGGLETQYF
TGTGCCAGCAGCCACAGACTAGCGGGGGGCCTGGAGACCCAGTACTTC
>TRBV18|.|few|TRBJ1-5
CASSGPGSSNQPQHF
TGTGCCAGCTCAGGACCAGGGTCCTCCAATCAGCCCCAGCATTTT